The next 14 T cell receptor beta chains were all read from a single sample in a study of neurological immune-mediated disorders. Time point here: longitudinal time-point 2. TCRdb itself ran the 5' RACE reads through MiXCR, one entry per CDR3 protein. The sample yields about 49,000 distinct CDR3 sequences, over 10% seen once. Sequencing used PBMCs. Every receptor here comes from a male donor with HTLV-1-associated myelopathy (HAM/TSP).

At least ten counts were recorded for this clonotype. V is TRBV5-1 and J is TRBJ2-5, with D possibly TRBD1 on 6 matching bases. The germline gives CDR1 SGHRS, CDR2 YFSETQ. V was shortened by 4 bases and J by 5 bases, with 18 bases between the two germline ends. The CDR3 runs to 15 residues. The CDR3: CASSKDSHPGETQYF. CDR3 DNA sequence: TGCGCCAGCAGCAAGGACAGCCACCCTGGGGAGACCCAGTACTTC. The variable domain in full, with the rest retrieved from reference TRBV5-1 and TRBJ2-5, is KAGVTQTPRYLIKTRGQQVTLSCSPISGHRSVSWYQQTPGQGLQFLFEYFSETQRNKGNFPGRFSGRQFSNSRSEMNVSTLELGDSALYLCASSKDSHPGETQYFGPGTRLLVL.

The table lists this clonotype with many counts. CDR3 in amino acids: CAISDPLGFNQPQHF. The CDR3 nucleotides read TGTGCCATCAGTGACCCTTTAGGGTTCAATCAGCCCCAGCATTTT. J is TRBJ1-5 and V is TRBV10-3; D gene unclear. The CDR3 contains 15 residues. Trimming shortened V by 3 bases and J by 3 bases, and 12 bases separated the two germline ends. The germline gives CDR1 ENHRY, CDR2 SYGVKD.

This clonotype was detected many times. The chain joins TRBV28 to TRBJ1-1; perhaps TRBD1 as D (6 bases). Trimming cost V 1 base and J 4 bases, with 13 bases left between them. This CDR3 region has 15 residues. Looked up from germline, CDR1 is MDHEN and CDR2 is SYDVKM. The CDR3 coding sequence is TGTGCCAGCAGTTTATCCCACAGGGCCGGCACTGAAGCTTTCTTT. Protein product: CASSLSHRAGTEAFF.

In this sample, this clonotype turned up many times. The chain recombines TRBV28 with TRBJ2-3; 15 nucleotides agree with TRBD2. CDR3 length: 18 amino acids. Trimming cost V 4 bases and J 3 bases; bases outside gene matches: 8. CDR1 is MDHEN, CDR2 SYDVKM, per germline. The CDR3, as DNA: TGTGCCAGCAGTTGGGGGACTAGCGGGGGGTTGTTGACAGATACGCAGTATTTT. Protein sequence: CASSWGTSGGLLTDTQYF.

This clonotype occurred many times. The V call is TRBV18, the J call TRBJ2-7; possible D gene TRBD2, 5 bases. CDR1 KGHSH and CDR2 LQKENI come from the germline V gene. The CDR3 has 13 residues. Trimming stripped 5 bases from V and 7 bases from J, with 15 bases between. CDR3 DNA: TGTGCCAGCTCAAACGTGCAGGCGGGTGAGCAGTACTTC. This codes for CASSNVQAGEQYF. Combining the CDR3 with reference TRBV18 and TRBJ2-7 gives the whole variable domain NAGVMQNPRHLVRRRGQEARLRCSPMKGHSHVYWYRQLPEEGLKFMVYLQKENIIDESGMPKERFSAEFPKEGPSILRIQQVVRGDSAAYFCASSNVQAGEQYFGPGTRLTVT.

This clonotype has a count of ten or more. CDR3 residues: CASSKGANGDNEQFF. The CDR3 nucleotides are TGCGCCAGCAGCAAAGGGGCAAACGGGGACAATGAGCAGTTCTTC. The rearrangement uses TRBV5-1 and TRBJ2-1, with D perhaps TRBD1 or TRBD2 (5 bases each). Germline lookup yields CDR1 SGHRS and CDR2 YFSETQ. The CDR3 sequence is 15 residues long. The germline V and J ends were trimmed by 4 bases and 5 bases, with 16 bases remaining between them.

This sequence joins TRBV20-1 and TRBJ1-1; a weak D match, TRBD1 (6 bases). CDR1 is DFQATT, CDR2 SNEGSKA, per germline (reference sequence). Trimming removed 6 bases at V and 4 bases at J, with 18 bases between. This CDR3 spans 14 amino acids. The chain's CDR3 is CSAPFGGGSTEAFF. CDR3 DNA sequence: TGCAGTGCCCCGTTCGGGGGCGGGAGCACTGAAGCTTTCTTT.

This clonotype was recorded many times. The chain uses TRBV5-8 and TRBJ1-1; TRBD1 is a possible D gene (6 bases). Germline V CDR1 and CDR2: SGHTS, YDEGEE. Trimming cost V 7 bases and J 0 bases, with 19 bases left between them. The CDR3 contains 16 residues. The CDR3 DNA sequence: TGTGCCAGCCGGGGGGGCAGTAACCTTTTGAACACTGAAGCTTTCTTT. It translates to CASRGGSNLLNTEAFF.

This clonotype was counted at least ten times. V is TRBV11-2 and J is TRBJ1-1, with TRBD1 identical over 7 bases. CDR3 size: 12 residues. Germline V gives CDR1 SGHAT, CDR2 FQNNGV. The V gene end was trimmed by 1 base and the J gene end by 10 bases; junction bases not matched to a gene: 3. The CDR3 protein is CASSLGTGVAFF. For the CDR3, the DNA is TGTGCCAGCAGCTTAGGAACAGGGGTAGCTTTCTTT.

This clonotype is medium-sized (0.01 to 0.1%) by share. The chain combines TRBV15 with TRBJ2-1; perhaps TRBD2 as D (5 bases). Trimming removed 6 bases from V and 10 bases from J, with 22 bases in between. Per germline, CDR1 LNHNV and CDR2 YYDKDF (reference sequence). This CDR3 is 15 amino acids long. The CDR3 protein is CATRTSGLGPVEQFF. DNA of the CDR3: TGTGCCACCAGAACGAGCGGACTCGGCCCGGTGGAGCAGTTCTTC.

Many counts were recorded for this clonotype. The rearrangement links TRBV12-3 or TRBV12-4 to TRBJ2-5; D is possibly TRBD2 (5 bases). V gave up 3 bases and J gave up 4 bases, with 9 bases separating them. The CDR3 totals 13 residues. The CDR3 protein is CASSFRGGETQYF. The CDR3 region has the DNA TGTGCCAGCAGTTTCCGGGGTGGAGAGACCCAGTACTTC.

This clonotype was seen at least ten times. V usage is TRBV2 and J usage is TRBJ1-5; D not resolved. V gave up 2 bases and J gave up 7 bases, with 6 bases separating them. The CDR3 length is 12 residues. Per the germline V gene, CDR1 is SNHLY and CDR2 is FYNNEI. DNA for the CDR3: TGTGCCAGCAGTGAAACGTGGCAGCCCCAGCATTTT. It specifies CASSETWQPQHF.

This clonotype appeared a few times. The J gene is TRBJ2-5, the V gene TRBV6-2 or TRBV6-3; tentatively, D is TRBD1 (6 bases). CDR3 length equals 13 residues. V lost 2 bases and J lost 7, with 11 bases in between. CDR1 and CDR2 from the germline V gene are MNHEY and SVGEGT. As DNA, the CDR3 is TGTGCCAGCAGTTACGACAGGACGGGGACCCAGTACTTC. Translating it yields CASSYDRTGTQYF.

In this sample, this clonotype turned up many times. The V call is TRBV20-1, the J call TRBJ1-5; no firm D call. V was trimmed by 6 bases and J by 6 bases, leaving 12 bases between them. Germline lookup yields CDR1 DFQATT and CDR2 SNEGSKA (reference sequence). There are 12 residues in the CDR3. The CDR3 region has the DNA TGCAGTGCCCGATGGCTCGGTCAGCCCCAGCATTTT. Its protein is CSARWLGQPQHF.